The clone carrying this TCR beta chain came up a few times. Its cognate antigen is unknown. These data come from a study of T-cell memory formation after mild COVID-19. Study information: Across donors, TCR clusters were largely donor specific.

Study observations and caveats: Proof of SARS-CoV-2 specificity was absent for the second-wave clones that crested on day 37.

From the 5' RACE reads, TCRdb called clonotypes with MiXCR, one entry per CDR3 protein. The sample holds hundreds of thousands of distinct CDR3 sequences, about 22% seen once. CDR3 length: 15 amino acids. Deletions cut 1 base from V and 0 bases from J, with 8 bases between. CDR1 is SGHKS and CDR2 is YYEKEE in the germline V gene (reference sequence). Source material: PBMCs or a T cell subset sorted from them (not recorded which). The V gene is TRBV5-5, the J gene TRBJ1-3; no firm D call. The sequence was collected from an adult woman who had mild COVID-19 (a few samples of this study predate the infection). Cell type and time point are not known. The CDR3 spells CASSLTGISGNTIYF. In DNA form, the CDR3 reads TGTGCCAGCAGCTTGACGGGGATCTCTGGAAACACCATATATTTT.